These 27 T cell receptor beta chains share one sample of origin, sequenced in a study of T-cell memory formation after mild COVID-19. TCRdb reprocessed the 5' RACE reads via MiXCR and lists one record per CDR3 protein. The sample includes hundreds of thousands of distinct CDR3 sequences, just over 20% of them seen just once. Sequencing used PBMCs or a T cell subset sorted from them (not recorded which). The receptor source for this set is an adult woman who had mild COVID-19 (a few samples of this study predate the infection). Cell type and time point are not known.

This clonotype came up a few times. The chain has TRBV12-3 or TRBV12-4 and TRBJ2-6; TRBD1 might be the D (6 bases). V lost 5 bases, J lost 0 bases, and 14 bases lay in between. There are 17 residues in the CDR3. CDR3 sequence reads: CASSLQGPDSGANVLTF. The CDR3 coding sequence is TGTGCCAGCAGTCTGCAGGGGCCCGACTCTGGGGCCAACGTCCTGACTTTC.

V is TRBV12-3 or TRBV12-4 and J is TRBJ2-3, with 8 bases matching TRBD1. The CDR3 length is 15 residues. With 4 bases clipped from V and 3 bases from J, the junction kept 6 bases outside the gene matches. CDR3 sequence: CASSSRGQRTDTQYF. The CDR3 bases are TGTGCCAGCAGTTCCAGGGGGCAGAGGACAGATACGCAGTATTTT.

CDR3 DNA sequence: TGCAGTGCTAGAGACCCACAGTTGCAACCCTATAATTCACCCCTCCACTTT. The encoded protein is CSARDPQLQPYNSPLHF. This rearrangement joins TRBV20-1 to TRBJ1-6, with D uncertain. Trimming shortened V by 0 bases and J by 2 bases, and 14 bases separated the two germline ends. The CDR3 is 17 residues long. Germline values: CDR1 DFQATT, CDR2 SNEGSKA (reference sequence).

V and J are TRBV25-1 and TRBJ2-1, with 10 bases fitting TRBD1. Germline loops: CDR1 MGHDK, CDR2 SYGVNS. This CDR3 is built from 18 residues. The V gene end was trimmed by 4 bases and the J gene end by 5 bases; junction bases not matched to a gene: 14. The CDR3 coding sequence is TGTGCCAGCAGTGGGTATCCCACCGGGACAGGGGCCAACAATGAGCAGTTCTTC. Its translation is CASSGYPTGTGANNEQFF.

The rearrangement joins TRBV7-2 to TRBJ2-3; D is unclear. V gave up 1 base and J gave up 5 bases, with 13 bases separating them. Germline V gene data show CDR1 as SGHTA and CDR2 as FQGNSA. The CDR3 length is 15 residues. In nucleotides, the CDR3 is TGTGCCAGCAGCTTAGTGCCGGGTGTGGGAGATACGCAGTATTTT. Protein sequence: CASSLVPGVGDTQYF.

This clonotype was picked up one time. The CDR3 sequence is CASSSSLSNQPQHF. The CDR3 DNA follows: TGTGCCAGCAGCAGCAGCCTATCAAATCAGCCCCAGCATTTT. The rearrangement uses TRBV3-1 and TRBJ1-5; D is uncertain. The CDR3 is 14 residues long. Germline V gene sequence: CDR1 LGHDT, CDR2 YNNKEL (reference sequence). V was pared by 5 bases and J by 4 bases, with 12 bases between.

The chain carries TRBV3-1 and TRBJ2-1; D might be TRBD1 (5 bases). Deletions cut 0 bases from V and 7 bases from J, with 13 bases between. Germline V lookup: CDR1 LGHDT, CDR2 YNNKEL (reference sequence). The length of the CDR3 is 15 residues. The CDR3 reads CASSQDRGRTNEQFF. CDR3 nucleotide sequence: TGTGCCAGCAGCCAAGATCGCGGCAGGACAAATGAGCAGTTCTTC.

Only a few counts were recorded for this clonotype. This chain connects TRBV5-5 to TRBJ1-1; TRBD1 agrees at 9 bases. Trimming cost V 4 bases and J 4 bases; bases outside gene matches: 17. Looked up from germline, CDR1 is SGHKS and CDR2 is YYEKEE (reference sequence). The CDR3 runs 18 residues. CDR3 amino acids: CASSRERTGDISGTEAFF. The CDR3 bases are TGTGCCAGCAGCCGCGAAAGGACAGGGGATATATCGGGCACTGAAGCTTTCTTT.

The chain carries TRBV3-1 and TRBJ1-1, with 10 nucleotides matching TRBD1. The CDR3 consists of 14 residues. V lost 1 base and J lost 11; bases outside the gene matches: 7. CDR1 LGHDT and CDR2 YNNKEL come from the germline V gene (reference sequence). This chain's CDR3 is CASSQVYDRGPAFF. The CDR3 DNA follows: TGTGCCAGCAGCCAAGTATACGACAGGGGGCCGGCTTTCTTT. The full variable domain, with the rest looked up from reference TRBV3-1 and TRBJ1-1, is DTAVSQTPKYLVTQMGNDKSIKCEQNLGHDTMYWYKQDSKKFLKIMFSYNNKELIINETVPNRFSPKSPDKAHLNLHINSLELGDSAVYFCASSQVYDRGPAFFGQGTRLTVV.

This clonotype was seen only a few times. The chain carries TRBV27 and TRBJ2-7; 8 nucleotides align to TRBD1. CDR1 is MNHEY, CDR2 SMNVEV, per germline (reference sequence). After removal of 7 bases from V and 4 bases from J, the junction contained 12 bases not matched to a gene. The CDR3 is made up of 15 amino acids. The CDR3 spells CASTRLGQGAYEQYF. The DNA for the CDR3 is TGTGCCAGCACCCGGTTAGGGCAGGGGGCTTACGAGCAGTACTTC.

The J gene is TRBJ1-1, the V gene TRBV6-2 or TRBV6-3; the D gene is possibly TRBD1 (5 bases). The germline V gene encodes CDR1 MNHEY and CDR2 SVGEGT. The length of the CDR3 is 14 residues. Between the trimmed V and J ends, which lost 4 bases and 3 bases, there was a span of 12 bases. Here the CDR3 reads CASSLSGRHTEAFF. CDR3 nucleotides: TGTGCCAGCAGTTTGTCAGGGAGACACACTGAAGCTTTCTTT.

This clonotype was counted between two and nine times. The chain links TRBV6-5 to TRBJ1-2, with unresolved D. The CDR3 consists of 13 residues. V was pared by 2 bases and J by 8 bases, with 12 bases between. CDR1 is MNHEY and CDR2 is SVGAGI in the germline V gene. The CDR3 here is CASSYRTPRGYTF. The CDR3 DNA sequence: TGTGCCAGCAGTTACCGGACCCCTCGGGGCTACACCTTC.

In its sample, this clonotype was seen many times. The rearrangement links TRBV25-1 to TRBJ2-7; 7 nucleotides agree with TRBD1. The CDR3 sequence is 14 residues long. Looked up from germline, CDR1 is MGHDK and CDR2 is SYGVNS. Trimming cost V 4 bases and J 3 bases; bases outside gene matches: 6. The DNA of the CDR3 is TGTGCCAGCAGTGGACAGGGTGGGGGCTACGAGCAGTACTTC. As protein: CASSGQGGGYEQYF.

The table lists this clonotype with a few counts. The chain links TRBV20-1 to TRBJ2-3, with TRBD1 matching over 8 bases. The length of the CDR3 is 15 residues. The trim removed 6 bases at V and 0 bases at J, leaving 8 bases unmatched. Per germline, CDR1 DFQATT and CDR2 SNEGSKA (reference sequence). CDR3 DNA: TGCAGTGCCGGACAGGGCAGCACTAGCACAGATACGCAGTATTTT. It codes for CSAGQGSTSTDTQYF.

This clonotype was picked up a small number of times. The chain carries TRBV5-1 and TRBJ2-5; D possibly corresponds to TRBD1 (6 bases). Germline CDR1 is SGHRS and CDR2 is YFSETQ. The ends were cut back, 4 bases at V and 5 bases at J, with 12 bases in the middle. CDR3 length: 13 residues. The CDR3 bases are TGCGCCAGCAGCGGTACAGGGTCCGAGACCCAGTACTTC. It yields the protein CASSGTGSETQYF.

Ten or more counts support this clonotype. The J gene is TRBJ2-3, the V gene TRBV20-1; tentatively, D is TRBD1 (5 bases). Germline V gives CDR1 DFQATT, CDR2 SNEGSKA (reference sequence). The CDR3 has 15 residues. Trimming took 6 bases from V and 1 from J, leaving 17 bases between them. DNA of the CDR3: TGCAGTGCCCAGACGGCCAGGGTTGGCACAGATACGCAGTATTTT. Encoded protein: CSAQTARVGTDTQYF.

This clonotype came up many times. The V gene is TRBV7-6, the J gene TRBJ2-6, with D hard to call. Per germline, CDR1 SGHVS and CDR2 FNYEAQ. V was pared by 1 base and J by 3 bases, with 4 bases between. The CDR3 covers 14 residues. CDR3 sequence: CASSLGGGANVLTF. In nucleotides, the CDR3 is TGTGCCAGCAGCTTAGGGGGTGGGGCCAACGTCCTGACTTTC. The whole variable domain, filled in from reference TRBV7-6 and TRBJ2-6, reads GAGVSQSPRYKVTKRGQDVALRCDPISGHVSLYWYRQALGQGPEFLTYFNYEAQQDKSGLPNDRFSAERPEGSISTLTIQRTEQRDSAMYRCASSLGGGANVLTFGAGSRLTVL.

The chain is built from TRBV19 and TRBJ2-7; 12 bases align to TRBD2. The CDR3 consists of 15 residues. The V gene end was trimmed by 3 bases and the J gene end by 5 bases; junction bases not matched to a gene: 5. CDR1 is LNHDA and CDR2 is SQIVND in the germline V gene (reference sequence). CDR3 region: CASSILAGGPNEQYF. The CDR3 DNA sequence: TGTGCCAGTAGTATCCTAGCGGGAGGGCCAAACGAGCAGTACTTC.

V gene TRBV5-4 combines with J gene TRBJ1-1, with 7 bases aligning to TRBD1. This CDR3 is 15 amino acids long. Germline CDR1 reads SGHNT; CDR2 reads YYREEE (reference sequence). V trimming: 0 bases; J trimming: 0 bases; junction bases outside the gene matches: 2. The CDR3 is CASSLVGQMNTEAFF. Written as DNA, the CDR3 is TGTGCCAGCAGCTTGGTGGGACAGATGAACACTGAAGCTTTCTTT.

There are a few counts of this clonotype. The CDR3 loop reads CSVQISTAYEQYF. CDR3 nucleotides: TGCAGCGTCCAGATCTCGACAGCCTACGAGCAGTACTTC. The chain recombines TRBV29-1 with TRBJ2-7, with a weak D call TRBD1 (5 bases). Between the trimmed V and J ends, which lost 6 bases and 2 bases, there was a span of 14 bases. CDR3 length: 13 residues. The germline CDR1 and CDR2 sequences are SQVTM and ANQGSEA.

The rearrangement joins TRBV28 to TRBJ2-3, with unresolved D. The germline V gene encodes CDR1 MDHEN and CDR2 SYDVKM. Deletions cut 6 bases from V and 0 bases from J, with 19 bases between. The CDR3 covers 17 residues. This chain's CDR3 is CASSRSGLTPSTDTQYF. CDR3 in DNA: TGTGCCAGCAGCCGCTCCGGGCTCACACCTAGCACAGATACGCAGTATTTT.

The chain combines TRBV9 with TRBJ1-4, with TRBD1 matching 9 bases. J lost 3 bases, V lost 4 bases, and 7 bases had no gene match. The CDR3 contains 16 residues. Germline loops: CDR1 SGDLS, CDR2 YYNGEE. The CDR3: CASSLTGGTANEKLFF. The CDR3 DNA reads TGTGCCAGCAGCCTGACAGGGGGAACGGCTAATGAAAAACTGTTTTTT.

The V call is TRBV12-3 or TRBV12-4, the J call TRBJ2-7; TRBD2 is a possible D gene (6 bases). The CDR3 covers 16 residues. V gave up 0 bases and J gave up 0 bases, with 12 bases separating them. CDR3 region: CASSLASGGPSYEQYF. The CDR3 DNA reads TGTGCCAGCAGTTTAGCGTCCGGGGGTCCCTCCTACGAGCAGTACTTC.

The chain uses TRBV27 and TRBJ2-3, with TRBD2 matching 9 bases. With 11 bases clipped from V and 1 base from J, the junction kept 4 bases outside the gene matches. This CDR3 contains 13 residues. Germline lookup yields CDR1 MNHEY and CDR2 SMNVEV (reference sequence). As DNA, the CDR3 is TGTGCCGTAAGACTAGCGGGCACAGATACGCAGTATTTT. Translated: CAVRLAGTDTQYF.

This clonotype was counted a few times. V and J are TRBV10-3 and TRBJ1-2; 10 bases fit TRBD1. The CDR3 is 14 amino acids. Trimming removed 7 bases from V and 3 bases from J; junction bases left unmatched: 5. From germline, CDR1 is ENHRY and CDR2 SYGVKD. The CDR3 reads CAIKGQGMDYGYTF. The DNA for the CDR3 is TGTGCCATCAAGGGACAGGGGATGGACTATGGCTACACCTTC.

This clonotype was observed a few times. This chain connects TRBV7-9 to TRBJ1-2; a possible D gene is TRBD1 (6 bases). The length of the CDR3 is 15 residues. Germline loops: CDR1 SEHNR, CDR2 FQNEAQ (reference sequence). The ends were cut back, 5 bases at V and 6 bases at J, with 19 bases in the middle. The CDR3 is CASSTIQGPYDGYTF. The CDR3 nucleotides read TGTGCCAGCAGCACAATACAGGGCCCGTATGATGGCTACACCTTC.

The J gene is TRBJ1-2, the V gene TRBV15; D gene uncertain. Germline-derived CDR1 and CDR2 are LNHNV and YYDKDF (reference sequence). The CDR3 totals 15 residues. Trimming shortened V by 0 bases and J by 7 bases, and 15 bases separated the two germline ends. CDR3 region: CATSRDRAALGGYTF. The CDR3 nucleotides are TGTGCCACCAGCAGAGATCGGGCCGCCCTTGGTGGCTACACCTTC.